This TCR beta chain was obtained from a study of blood T cell repertoires in COVID-19. At the level of the study: There were acute and convalescent COVID-19 samples, and they came from the United States, Italy and Spain.

Per the original data handling: Amplified reference gene primers provided the basis for estimating nucleated cell counts. Sequencing was performed with immunoSEQ multiplex PCR; in TCRdb, only in-frame clones are kept and a portion is missing. V, J and clone size are those of that table, while D and trimming were read from the DNA. The data hold about 160,000 clones, with more than 75% observed a single time. Patients of the Seattle cohort, enrolled during active infection, were followed longitudinally. The CDR3 totals 13 residues. Unmatched junction bases numbered 5, after V lost 4 bases and J lost 9 bases. Germline V gene lookup returns CDR1 SNHLY and CDR2 FYNNEI. This clone was observed a single time.

The sequence derives from a woman in her seventies with COVID-19, enrolled during active disease. Sequenced material: peripheral blood. The chain combines TRBV2 with TRBJ1-5; TRBD1 aligns across 8 bases. The CDR3 region is CASSGTGSRPQHF. CDR3 bases: TGTGCCAGCAGTGGGACAGGGAGCCGGCCCCAGCATTTT.